This entry lists 14 T cell receptor beta chains sequenced from one sample in a study of T cells in Graves' hyperthyroidism and ophthalmopathy. Amplified regions were TCR beta CDR3 sequences from RNA transcripts. Primed by the HTBI set, a first-round RT-PCR was run on the TCR CDR3. TCRdb re-called the multiplex PCR reads through MiXCR, storing one row per CDR3 protein. This sample carries about 530,000 distinct CDR3 sequences, 17% of them seen once, and the ten largest clones take 17%. Material: blood. The source of these receptors is a woman in her late teens or twenties with Graves' ophthalmopathy.

The V call is TRBV5-5, the J call TRBJ1-2; 7 nucleotides line up with TRBD1. This CDR3 contains 15 residues. CDR1 and CDR2 from the germline V gene are SGHKS and YYEKEE (reference sequence). V dropped 6 bases and J dropped 0; count of bases not matched to a gene: 8. CDR3 bases: TGTGCCAGCACCCAGTGGGACAGATCTAACTATGGCTACACCTTC. Translation gives CASTQWDRSNYGYTF.

This sequence joins TRBV3-1 and TRBJ2-7, with 7 bases fitting TRBD2. The trim removed 1 base at V and 3 bases at J, leaving 9 bases unmatched. Germline values: CDR1 LGHDT, CDR2 YNNKEL (reference sequence). This CDR3 has 16 residues. This chain's CDR3 is CASSQVFGRGIYEQYF. CDR3 sequence (DNA): TGTGCCAGCAGCCAAGTGTTTGGGCGGGGGATCTACGAGCAGTACTTC.

This clonotype was recorded at least ten times. This rearrangement joins TRBV5-6 to TRBJ1-4, with 8 positions matching TRBD1. V was pared by 3 bases and J by 7 bases, with 8 bases of the junction left unmatched. The length of the CDR3 is 15 residues. Germline CDR1 is SGHDT and CDR2 is YYEEEE. The CDR3 region has the DNA TGTGCCAGCAGCTCAATTGACAGGGGCAGTGAAAAACTGTTTTTT. This codes for CASSSIDRGSEKLFF.

This clonotype was observed many times. The gene calls are TRBV20-1 and TRBJ1-1; 8 bases agree with TRBD1. The V segment lost 6 bases and the J segment 6 bases; nucleotides outside the gene matches: 9. This CDR3 is built from 13 residues. Germline-derived CDR1 and CDR2 are DFQATT and SNEGSKA (reference sequence). CDR3 sequence: CSAPTGVRAEAFF. The DNA for the CDR3 is TGCAGTGCCCCGACAGGGGTGAGGGCTGAAGCTTTCTTT.

This clonotype was counted many times. The chain joins TRBV6-1 to TRBJ1-3, with D perhaps matching TRBD1 (6 bases). V lost 5 bases and J lost 0, with 11 bases in between. CDR1 is MNHNS and CDR2 is SASEGT in the germline V gene. This CDR3 is built from 15 residues. The CDR3: CASSRGHLSGNTIYF. The CDR3 DNA reads TGTGCCAGCAGTCGGGGACACCTCTCTGGAAACACCATATATTTT.

This clonotype was observed a handful of times. The chain employs TRBV4-2 and TRBJ2-3; tentatively, D is TRBD2 (5 bases). The V end was cut by 1 base, the J end by 0 bases, with 8 bases between. Germline CDR1 is LGHNA and CDR2 is YNFKEQ. The CDR3 is 15 amino acids. The CDR3 spells CASSQGGGSTDTQYF. CDR3 DNA: TGTGCCAGCAGCCAAGGAGGAGGAAGCACAGATACGCAGTATTTT.

This clonotype has only a few counts. The V call is TRBV30, the J call TRBJ1-2; TRBD1 is a possible D gene (6 bases). CDR1 and CDR2 from the germline V gene are GTSNPN and SVGIG (reference sequence). The CDR3 loop spans 13 amino acids. V lost 5 bases and J 2 bases, leaving 12 bases between the germline ends. In DNA form, the CDR3 reads TGTGCCTGGGAGGGGGGGATCAACTATGGCTACACCTTC. Amino acid sequence: CAWEGGINYGYTF.

This clonotype was observed a handful of times. This may stem from a read error, because a much larger clone lies one nucleotide away. The chain joins TRBV13 to TRBJ2-1; weak D call: TRBD2 (6 bases). Germline V gene sequence: CDR1 PRHDT, CDR2 FYEKMQ (reference sequence). CDR3 length: 17 amino acids. Here the CDR3 reads CASSPELGGPTYNEQLF. Written as DNA, the CDR3 is TGTGCCAGCAGCCCTGAACTAGGAGGGCCGACATACAATGAGCAGCTCTTC.

This clonotype was seen at least ten times. The chain uses TRBV2 and TRBJ2-1; a weak D match, TRBD2 (6 bases). The germline gives CDR1 SNHLY, CDR2 FYNNEI. V was pared by 7 bases and J by 3 bases, with 13 bases between. The CDR3 runs 14 residues. The DNA of the CDR3 is TGTGCCAGCACTACTAGCCGCGTCTACAATGAGCAGTTCTTC. It yields the protein CASTTSRVYNEQFF.

This clonotype came up many times. The chain couples TRBV3-1 to TRBJ1-3; tentatively, D is TRBD1 (6 bases). Germline CDR1 and CDR2: LGHDT and YNNKEL (reference sequence). The CDR3 is 19 amino acids. V gave up 0 bases and J gave up 0 bases, with 18 bases separating them. Here the CDR3 reads CASSQDIQARTASGNTIYF. The DNA of the CDR3 is TGTGCCAGCAGCCAAGACATTCAGGCCAGGACAGCCTCTGGAAACACCATATATTTT.

There are many counts of this clonotype. V and J are TRBV9 and TRBJ2-3; 7 bases are shared with TRBD2. Germline assignment: CDR1 SGDLS and CDR2 YYNGEE. The CDR3 loop spans 17 amino acids. The junction had 7 bases not matched to a gene; V was cut back by 0 bases and J by 0 bases. The chain's CDR3 is CASSVGAGASSTDTQYF. For the CDR3, the DNA is TGTGCCAGCAGCGTAGGGGCGGGAGCTTCTAGCACAGATACGCAGTATTTT.

Here the CDR3 reads CASSPSQGYSNQPQHF. The CDR3 DNA sequence: TGTGCCAGCTCACCATCGCAGGGGTATAGCAATCAGCCCCAGCATTTT. This chain uses TRBV18 with TRBJ1-5, with D tentatively TRBD1 (6 bases). From germline, CDR1 is KGHSH and CDR2 LQKENI. This CDR3 comprises 16 residues. V was shortened by 2 bases and J by 0 bases, with 11 bases between the two germline ends.

The J gene is TRBJ1-2, the V gene TRBV24-1; 9 bases agree with TRBD1. The CDR3 is 14 residues long. J lost 7 bases, V lost 4 bases, and 6 bases had no gene match. Germline V lookup: CDR1 KGHDR, CDR2 SFDVKD. CDR3 in DNA: TGTGCCACCAGTGAGGACAGGGGCGGTTGTGGCTACACCTTC. As protein: CATSEDRGGCGYTF.

This clonotype was counted ten times or more. CDR3 sequence reads: CASGRPRNQPQHF. The DNA for the CDR3 is TGTGCCAGCGGCCGGCCCCGGAATCAGCCCCAGCATTTT. The V call is TRBV7-2, the J call TRBJ1-5, with D unclear. With 8 bases removed from V and 4 bases from J, the gap between germline ends came to 12 bases. The CDR3 runs 13 residues. Germline-derived CDR1 and CDR2 are SGHTA and FQGNSA.